This TCR beta chain was identified in a study of graft-versus-host responses after intestinal transplantation. In the study overall: Grafts were multivisceral, liver-intestinal, or isolated intestinal.

Using immunoSEQ multiplex PCR, the repertoire was profiled, and TCRdb retains in-frame clones only, with some absent. The data hold 90,000 to 100,000 clones, with 86% observed a single time. A few counts support this clone. Antigen: not known. Study-wide findings and caveats: The authors found GvH clones in recipient marrow, some appearing first in ileum or blood.

The TCR sequence derives from a human patient who received an intestinal transplant, so some T cells may come from the graft donor. Here the sequenced sample was PBMCs, taken 255 days after intestinal transplant.

CDR3 sequence: CASSPPGQIRNTIYF. CDR3 bases: TGTGCCAGCAGCCCACCGGGACAGATAAGAAACACCATATATTTT. The chain links TRBV6-5 to TRBJ1-3; 7 positions match TRBD1. V shed 6 bases, J shed 5 bases, and the junction held 10 bases outside the gene matches. Germline-derived CDR1 and CDR2 are MNHEY and SVGAGI. CDR3 size: 15 residues.